Given below is one TCR beta chain in context. Antigen: not known. The sample comes from a study of T and B cells in COVID-19 patients. Study background: COVID-19 patients gave peripheral blood either during active infection or after recovery. Active-infection patients were older, median roughly 67 years, than recovered patients, median roughly 35 years.

The V gene's germline CDR1 is PRHDT and CDR2 FYEKMQ (reference sequence). The CDR3 totals 15 residues. Deletions cut 5 bases from V and 0 bases from J, with 14 bases between. Blood genomic DNA input for TRB amplification was about 250-500 ng. Overall study findings and caveats: Active COVID-19 showed highly clonal TRB repertoires; recovery showed diversity and richness above healthy donors. The recovered cohort had roughly 2,200 exclusive TCR clusters, including 30 to 40 low generation probability clusters.

Multiplex PCR with BIOMED2 TRB-A/B primer pools amplified TRB rearrangements. TCRdb ran MiXCR on the multiplex PCR reads and lists one entry per CDR3 protein. This sample has some 13,000 distinct CDR3 sequences, with around 25% found just once. This TCR was recovered from a human donor who had recovered from COVID-19. V usage is TRBV13 and J usage is TRBJ2-7; D perhaps matches TRBD1 (5 bases). The sequenced material came from blood. The CDR3 DNA is TGTGCCAGCAGCGTAGCTCCAGGGTCCTCCTACGAGCAGTACTTC. Protein product: CASSVAPGSSYEQYF.